Following are 13 T cell receptor beta chains from one sample sequenced in a study of identical twins. From the 5' RACE reads, TCRdb called clonotypes with MiXCR, one entry per CDR3 protein. In the table there are roughly 250,000 distinct CDR3 sequences, approximately 7% of which are singletons. Another study also made use of these data, one on yellow fever vaccine responses in identical twins.

The sample was memory (CD45RO+) T cells sorted from blood. Every receptor here comes from a young woman in good health.

This clonotype was detected ten times or more. The chain couples TRBV7-9 to TRBJ2-7; 7 positions agree with TRBD1. Germline CDR1 SEHNR, CDR2 FQNEAQ (reference sequence). The CDR3 spans 13 residues. Trimming took 7 bases from V and 2 from J; bases not matched to a gene: 5. The CDR3 sequence: CASTRDSPYEQYF. The CDR3 DNA is TGTGCCAGCACCAGGGACAGCCCCTACGAGCAGTACTTC.

Only a few counts were recorded for this clonotype. The chain carries TRBV7-2 and TRBJ1-5; D gene unclear. This CDR3 spans 14 amino acids. V was pared by 7 bases and J by 3 bases, with 13 bases between. Germline V gives CDR1 SGHTA, CDR2 FQGNSA. CDR3 amino acids: CASTQDQTNQPQHF. The CDR3 nucleotides read TGTGCCAGCACCCAAGACCAAACCAATCAGCCCCAGCATTTT.

This clonotype appeared many times. This rearrangement joins TRBV7-2 to TRBJ2-7; D is perhaps TRBD1 (5 bases). The germline CDR1 and CDR2 sequences are SGHTA and FQGNSA. The V and J ends lost 6 bases and 2 bases respectively, with 8 bases between them. This CDR3 is 12 amino acids long. The CDR3: CASSSDTYEQYF. CDR3 coding DNA: TGTGCCAGCAGTTCGGACACCTACGAGCAGTACTTC.

The table lists this clonotype with a few counts. The V gene is TRBV5-1, the J gene TRBJ1-2; 9 bases match TRBD1. Trimming took 4 bases from V and 2 from J; bases not matched to a gene: 6. From germline, CDR1 is SGHRS and CDR2 YFSETQ. There are 15 residues in the CDR3. The DNA of the CDR3 is TGCGCCAGCAGCGGGGACAGGGCACTAAACTATGGCTACACCTTC. It specifies CASSGDRALNYGYTF.

The rearrangement uses TRBV7-9 and TRBJ1-2, with D tentatively TRBD1 (6 bases). This CDR3 has 14 residues. The V end lost 5 bases, the J end lost 4 bases, and 14 bases lay between the germline ends. Germline V gives CDR1 SEHNR, CDR2 FQNEAQ (reference sequence). In DNA form, the CDR3 reads TGTGCCAGCAGCGTTGATGGGGGGGCCTATGGCTACACCTTC. Translating gives CASSVDGGAYGYTF.

The gene calls are TRBV29-1 and TRBJ2-7; TRBD2 agrees at 9 bases. Germline V gene lookup returns CDR1 SQVTM and CDR2 ANQGSEA. The CDR3 totals 15 residues. Trimming removed 3 bases from V and 3 bases from J; junction bases left unmatched: 9. The CDR3 loop is CSVEALAGLNYEQYF. CDR3 bases: TGCAGCGTTGAGGCTCTAGCGGGACTAAACTACGAGCAGTACTTC.

This clonotype was recorded many times. The chain is built from TRBV6-5 and TRBJ2-4, with 12 nucleotides matching TRBD1. Germline V gene lookup returns CDR1 MNHEY and CDR2 SVGAGI. V gave up 0 bases and J gave up 3 bases; unmatched junction bases: 6. The CDR3 is made up of 18 amino acids. In DNA, the CDR3 is TGTGCCAGCAGTTACTCTGGGACAGGGGGCGCTAGCAAAAACATTCAGTACTTC. This encodes CASSYSGTGGASKNIQYF.

The sample holds a few counts of this clonotype. The chain recombines TRBV4-2 with TRBJ2-1; 8 bases match TRBD2. V was pared by 5 bases and J by 4 bases, with 13 bases of the junction left unmatched. This CDR3 comprises 17 residues. Per the germline V gene, CDR1 is LGHNA and CDR2 is YNFKEQ. For the CDR3, the DNA is TGTGCCAGCAGCTCGAAGTACCTCGGGAGGGCTTACAATGAGCAGTTCTTC. As protein: CASSSKYLGRAYNEQFF.

This clonotype was seen many times. This chain uses TRBV11-2 with TRBJ1-1, with D possibly TRBD1 on 6 matching bases. The CDR3 is made up of 13 amino acids. Germline V lookup: CDR1 SGHAT, CDR2 FQNNGV. The V end lost 4 bases, the J end lost 7 bases, and 13 bases lay between the germline ends. The DNA for the CDR3 is TGTGCCAGCAGCTCTTCGACAGGAAATGAAGCTTTCTTT. It codes for CASSSSTGNEAFF.

At least ten counts were recorded for this clonotype. The V and J genes are TRBV10-3 and TRBJ1-1, with no clear D. This CDR3 has 14 residues. Germline V gene sequence: CDR1 ENHRY, CDR2 SYGVKD. Trimming removed 0 bases at V and 7 bases at J, with 12 bases between. The CDR3 loop reads CAISESLGTLEAFF. In DNA, the CDR3 is TGTGCCATCAGTGAGTCCTTAGGAACCCTTGAAGCTTTCTTT.

The gene calls are TRBV28 and TRBJ2-1; TRBD1 agrees at 9 bases. This CDR3 is 15 amino acids long. CDR1 and CDR2 (germline): MDHEN, SYDVKM. V gave up 8 bases and J gave up 7 bases; unmatched junction bases: 12. CDR3 bases: TGTGCCAGCCTACCCGGTGGGACAGGGAGGAATGAGCAGTTCTTC. Translation: CASLPGGTGRNEQFF.

This clonotype was observed a few times. The chain employs TRBV12-3 or TRBV12-4 and TRBJ2-1; D tentatively fits TRBD1 or TRBD2 (5 bases each). V dropped 3 bases and J dropped 5 bases, with 8 bases sitting between them. CDR3 size: 13 residues. CDR3 region: CASSFVGDNEQFF. In nucleotides, the CDR3 is TGTGCCAGCAGTTTCGTGGGGGACAATGAGCAGTTCTTC.

The V gene is TRBV3-1, the J gene TRBJ2-5; D not certain. This CDR3 is built from 11 residues. V was cut by 7 bases and J by 5 bases, with 8 bases left in between. Germline V gives CDR1 LGHDT, CDR2 YNNKEL (reference sequence). CDR3 DNA: TGTGCCAGCATGTTTAGGGAGACCCAGTACTTC. Its translation is CASMFRETQYF.